This record looks at one T cell receptor (beta chain) sequence and its context. As handled by the study authors: Scientists estimated how many nucleated cells there were by amplifying reference gene primers. The repertoire was sequenced with immunoSEQ multiplex PCR; TCRdb's copy has only in-frame clones and lacks some. The V and J calls and clone size come from that table; D and trimming were worked out from the DNA. The profile covers about 170,000 clones, with under 90% appearing a single time and approximately 14% taken by the ten largest. The CDR3 is 16 amino acids. The V end lost 0 bases, the J end lost 8 bases, and 18 bases lay between the germline ends. Germline CDR1 and CDR2: LGHDT and YNNKEL (reference sequence). This entry belongs to a study of blood T cell repertoires in COVID-19. Study-wide background: PBMCs, B-cell-depleted T cells, or T cells provided the cDNA or gDNA that made up the material.

Patients from Seattle were sampled longitudinally, starting during active infection. Sequencing input: peripheral blood. The receptor was isolated from a woman in her seventies with COVID-19, enrolled during active disease. The gene calls are TRBV3-1 (or the pseudogene TRBV3-2) and TRBJ2-3; tentative D call: TRBD2 (6 bases). As DNA, the CDR3 is TGTGCCAGCAGCCAAGATCGGGCAGCGGGTCAAGCTACGCAGTATTTT. Its protein product is CASSQDRAAGQATQYF.